This T cell receptor (beta chain) was sequenced during a study of T cell changes during pregnancy in multiple sclerosis. The germline V gene has CDR1 LNHDA and CDR2 SQIVND (reference sequence). The CDR3 covers 13 residues. The V end was cut by 6 bases, the J end by 0 bases, with 8 bases between. Sequenced by immunoSEQ multiplex PCR; TCRdb stores in-frame clones only, minus some. This sample carries tens of thousands of clones, about 92% of them seen once, and the ten largest clones take 0.4% to 0.5%. Sequenced here: CD4+ T cells from peripheral blood mononuclear cells, sampled after pregnancy. The TCR sequence derives from a female donor with multiple sclerosis, enrolled in a pregnancy study. The chain uses TRBV19 and TRBJ1-1; D not certain. Here the CDR3 reads CASRRTLNTEAFF. CDR3 bases: TGTGCCAGTAGAAGGACTCTGAACACTGAAGCTTTCTTT.